This T cell receptor beta chain was recovered during a study of OX40 agonist ivuxolimab in advanced cancers. Overall study results and limits: Among patients with partial responses at 0.1-3.0 mg/kg, clonal expansion was among the lowest.

As for this clone: As yet, its antigen is unknown.

Sequencing used immunoSEQ multiplex PCR; TCRdb keeps in-frame clones, though not all of them. The table includes 69,000 or so clones, 88% detected once. V was shortened by 3 bases and J by 6 bases, with 15 bases between the two germline ends. CDR3 length equals 15 residues. Germline assignment: CDR1 LNHDA and CDR2 SQIVND (reference sequence). The starting material was CD4+ or CD8+ T cells sorted from blood, obtained in a trial of the OX40 agonist ivuxolimab. The clonotype comes from an adult with an advanced solid tumor such as melanoma, head and neck, liver or kidney cancer. The V call is TRBV19, the J call TRBJ1-5; the D gene is possibly TRBD1 (5 bases). CDR3 region: CASSIGPSGGQPQHF. The CDR3 coding sequence is TGTGCCAGTAGTATTGGGCCCTCGGGGGGTCAGCCCCAGCATTTT.